One sample yielded the 7 T cell receptor beta chains listed below, sequenced in a study of T cell responses to AZD1222 COVID-19 vaccine. The protocol was immunoSEQ multiplex PCR, while the TCRdb copy is restricted to in-frame clones and leaves out a portion. The data contain around 250,000 clones, approximately 95% of them singletons. The sequenced sample was peripheral blood, obtained on day 0 of AZD1222 vaccination. These receptors all stem from an adult in good health.

The chain uses TRBV11-3 and TRBJ2-1; the D gene is possibly TRBD1 (6 bases). The germline CDR1 and CDR2 sequences are SGHNT and YENEEA. This CDR3 contains 14 residues. The ends were cut back, 3 bases at V and 7 bases at J, with 13 bases in the middle. The chain's CDR3 is CASSLGPTGNEQFF. In DNA, the CDR3 is TGTGCCAGCAGCTTGGGCCCGACAGGAAATGAGCAGTTCTTC.

This clone was observed once. CDR3 sequence reads: CASSPLFLTGGNQPQHF. In DNA form, the CDR3 reads TGTGCCAGCAGTCCCCTATTCCTGACAGGGGGCAATCAGCCCCAGCATTTT. The gene calls are TRBV27 and TRBJ1-5; 8 nucleotides align to TRBD1. The CDR3 contains 17 residues. Germline lookup yields CDR1 MNHEY and CDR2 SMNVEV (reference sequence). The V segment lost 5 bases and the J segment 2 bases; nucleotides outside the gene matches: 11.

The chain has TRBV7-9 and TRBJ1-2; possibly TRBD1 for D (6 bases). Germline lookup yields CDR1 SEHNR and CDR2 FQNEAQ (reference sequence). The CDR3 spans 14 residues. V shed 1 base and J shed 8 bases, with 14 bases lying between them. For the CDR3, the DNA is TGTGCCAGCAGCTTAGTTGGGGGGCCGAGAGGCTACACCTTC. Encoded protein: CASSLVGGPRGYTF.

The chain employs TRBV5-6 and TRBJ2-6; no clear D. From germline, CDR1 is SGHDT and CDR2 YYEEEE. This CDR3 spans 19 amino acids. V lost 0 bases and J lost 3, with 19 bases in between. As DNA, the CDR3 is TGTGCCAGCAGCTTGGGGTCAGGCCGTCTGGCCGGTGGGGCCAACGTCCTGACTTTC. This sequence encodes CASSLGSGRLAGGANVLTF.

The gene calls are TRBV28 and TRBJ2-5; D is perhaps TRBD1 or TRBD2 (5 bases each). The V end lost 2 bases, the J end lost 4 bases, and 11 bases lay between the germline ends. CDR3 size: 14 residues. Germline loops: CDR1 MDHEN, CDR2 SYDVKM. In DNA, the CDR3 is TGTGCCAGCAGTTTACCCGGGACCAGAGAGACCCAGTACTTC. Amino acid sequence: CASSLPGTRETQYF.

The V call is TRBV5-4, the J call TRBJ2-1, with 14 bases matching TRBD2. The length of the CDR3 is 20 residues. V shed 3 bases and J 0 bases; nucleotides not matched to a gene: 11. The germline V gene has CDR1 SGHNT and CDR2 YYREEE (reference sequence). The CDR3 sequence is CASSSLRTSGRPSSYNEQFF. CDR3 nucleotide sequence: TGTGCCAGCAGCTCATTACGGACTAGCGGGAGGCCCAGCTCCTACAATGAGCAGTTCTTC.

The V call is TRBV5-8, the J call TRBJ2-1; 10 bases match TRBD2. The germline V gene encodes CDR1 SGHTS and CDR2 YDEGEE. V was pared by 4 bases and J by 2 bases, with 12 bases of the junction left unmatched. The length of the CDR3 is 18 residues. The DNA of the CDR3 is TGTGCCAGCAGCACGGGGATCCCTAGCGGGGGACCCTACAATGAGCAGTTCTTC. It translates to CASSTGIPSGGPYNEQFF.